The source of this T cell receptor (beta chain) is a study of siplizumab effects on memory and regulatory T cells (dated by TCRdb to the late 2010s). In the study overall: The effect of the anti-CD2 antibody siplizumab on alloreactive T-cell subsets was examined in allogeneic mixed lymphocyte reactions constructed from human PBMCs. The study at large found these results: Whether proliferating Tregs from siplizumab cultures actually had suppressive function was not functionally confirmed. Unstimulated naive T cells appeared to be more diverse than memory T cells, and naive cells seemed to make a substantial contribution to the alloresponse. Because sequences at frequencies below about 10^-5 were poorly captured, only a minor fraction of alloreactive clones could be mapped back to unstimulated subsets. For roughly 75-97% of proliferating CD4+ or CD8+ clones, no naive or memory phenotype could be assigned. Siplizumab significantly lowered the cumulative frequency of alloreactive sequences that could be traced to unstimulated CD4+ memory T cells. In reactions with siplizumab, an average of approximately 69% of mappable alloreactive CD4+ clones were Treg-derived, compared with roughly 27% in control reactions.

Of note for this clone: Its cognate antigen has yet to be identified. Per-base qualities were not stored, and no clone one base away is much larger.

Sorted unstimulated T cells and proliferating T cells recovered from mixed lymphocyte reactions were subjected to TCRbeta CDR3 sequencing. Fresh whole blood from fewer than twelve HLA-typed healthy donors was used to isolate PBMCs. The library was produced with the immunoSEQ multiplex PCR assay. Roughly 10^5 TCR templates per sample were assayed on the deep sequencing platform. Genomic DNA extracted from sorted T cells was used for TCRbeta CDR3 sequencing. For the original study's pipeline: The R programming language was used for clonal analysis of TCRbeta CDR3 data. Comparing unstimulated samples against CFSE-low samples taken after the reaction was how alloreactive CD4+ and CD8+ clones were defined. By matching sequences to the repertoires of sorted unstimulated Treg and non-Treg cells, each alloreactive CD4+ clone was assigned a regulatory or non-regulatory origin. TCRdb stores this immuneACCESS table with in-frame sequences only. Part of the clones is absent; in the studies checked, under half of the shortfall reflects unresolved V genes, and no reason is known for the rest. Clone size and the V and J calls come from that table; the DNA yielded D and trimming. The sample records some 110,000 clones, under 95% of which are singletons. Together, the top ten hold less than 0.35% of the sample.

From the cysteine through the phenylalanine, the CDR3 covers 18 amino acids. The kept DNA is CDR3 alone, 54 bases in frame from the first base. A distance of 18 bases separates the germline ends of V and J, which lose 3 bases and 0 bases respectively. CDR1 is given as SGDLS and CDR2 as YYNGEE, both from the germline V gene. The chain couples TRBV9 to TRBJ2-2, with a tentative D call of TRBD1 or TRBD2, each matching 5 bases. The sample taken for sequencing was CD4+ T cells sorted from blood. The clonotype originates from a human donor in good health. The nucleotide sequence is TGTGCCAGCAGCGCCTTCGGGGCAGTAGCGTCGAACACCGGGGAGCTGTTTTTT. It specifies CASSAFGAVASNTGELFF.